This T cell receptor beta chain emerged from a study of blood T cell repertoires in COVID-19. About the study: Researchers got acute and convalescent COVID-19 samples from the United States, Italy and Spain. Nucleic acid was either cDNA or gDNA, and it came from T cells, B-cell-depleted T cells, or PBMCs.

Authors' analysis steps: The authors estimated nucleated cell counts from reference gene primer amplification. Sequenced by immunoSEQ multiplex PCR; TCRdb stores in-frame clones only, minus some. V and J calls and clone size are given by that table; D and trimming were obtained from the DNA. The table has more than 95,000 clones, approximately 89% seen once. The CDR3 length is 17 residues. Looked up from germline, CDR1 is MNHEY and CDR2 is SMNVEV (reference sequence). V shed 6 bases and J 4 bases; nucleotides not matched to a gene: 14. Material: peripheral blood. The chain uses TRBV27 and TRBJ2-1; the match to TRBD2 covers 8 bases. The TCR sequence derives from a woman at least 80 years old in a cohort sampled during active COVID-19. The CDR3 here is CASSHPPGLGAYNEQFF. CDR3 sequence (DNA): TGTGCCAGCAGCCACCCCCCGGGACTAGGGGCGTACAATGAGCAGTTCTTC.